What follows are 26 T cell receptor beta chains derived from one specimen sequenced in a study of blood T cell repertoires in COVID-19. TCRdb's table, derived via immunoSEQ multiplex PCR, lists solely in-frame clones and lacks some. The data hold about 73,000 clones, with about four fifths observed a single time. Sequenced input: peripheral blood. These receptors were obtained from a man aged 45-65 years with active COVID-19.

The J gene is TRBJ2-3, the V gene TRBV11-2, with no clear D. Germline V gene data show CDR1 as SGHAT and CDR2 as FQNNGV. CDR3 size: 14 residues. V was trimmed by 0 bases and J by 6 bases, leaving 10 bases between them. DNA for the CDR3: TGTGCCAGCAGCTTAGACCAGATCCAGGATACGCAGTATTTT. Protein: CASSLDQIQDTQYF.

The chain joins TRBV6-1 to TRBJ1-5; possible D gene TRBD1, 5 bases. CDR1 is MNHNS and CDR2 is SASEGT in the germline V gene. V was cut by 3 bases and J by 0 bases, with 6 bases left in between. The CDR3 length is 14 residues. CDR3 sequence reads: CASSDGHSNQPQHF. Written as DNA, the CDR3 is TGTGCCAGCAGTGACGGACATAGCAATCAGCCCCAGCATTTT.

The chain's CDR3 is CASGPGQGSPSYEQYF. In nucleotides, the CDR3 is TGTGCTAGTGGACCCGGACAGGGGAGTCCATCCTACGAGCAGTACTTC. The V and J genes are TRBV12-5 and TRBJ2-7; 9 nucleotides align to TRBD1. The germline CDR1 and CDR2 sequences are LGHNT and FRNRAP. V was clipped by 6 bases and J by 1 base; unmatched bases: 10. The CDR3 sequence is 16 residues long.

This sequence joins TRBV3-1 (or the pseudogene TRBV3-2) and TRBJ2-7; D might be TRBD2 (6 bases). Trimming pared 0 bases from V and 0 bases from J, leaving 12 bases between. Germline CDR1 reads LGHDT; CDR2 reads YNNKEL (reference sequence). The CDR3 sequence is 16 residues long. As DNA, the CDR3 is TGTGCCAGCAGCCAAGAAGTCGGGAGCCCCTCCTACGAGCAGTACTTC. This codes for CASSQEVGSPSYEQYF.

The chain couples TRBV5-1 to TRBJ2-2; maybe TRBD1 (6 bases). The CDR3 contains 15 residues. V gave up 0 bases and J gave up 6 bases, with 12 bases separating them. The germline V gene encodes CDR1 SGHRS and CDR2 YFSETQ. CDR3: CASSLVAGESGELFF. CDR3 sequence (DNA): TGCGCCAGCAGCTTGGTGGCAGGGGAATCCGGGGAGCTGTTTTTT.

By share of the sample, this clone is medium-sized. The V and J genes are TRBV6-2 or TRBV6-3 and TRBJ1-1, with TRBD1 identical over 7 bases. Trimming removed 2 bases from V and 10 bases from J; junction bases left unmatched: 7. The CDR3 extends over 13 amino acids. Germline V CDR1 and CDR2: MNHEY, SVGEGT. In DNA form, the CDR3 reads TGTGCCAGCAGTTACCAGGGGGTTGTACGAGCTTTCTTT. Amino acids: CASSYQGVVRAFF.

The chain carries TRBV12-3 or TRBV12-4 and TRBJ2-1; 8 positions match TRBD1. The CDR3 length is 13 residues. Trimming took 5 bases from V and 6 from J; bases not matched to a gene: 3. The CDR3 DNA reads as TGTGCCAGCAGTCAGGGGGCTCTCAATGAGCAGTTCTTC. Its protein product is CASSQGALNEQFF.

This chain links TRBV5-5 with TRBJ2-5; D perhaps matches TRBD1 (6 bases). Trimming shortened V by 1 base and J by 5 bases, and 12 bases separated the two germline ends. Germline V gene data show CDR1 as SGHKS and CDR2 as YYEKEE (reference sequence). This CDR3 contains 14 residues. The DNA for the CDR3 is TGTGCCAGCAGCTTGAGTCAGGGGTGGGAGACCCAGTACTTC. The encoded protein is CASSLSQGWETQYF.

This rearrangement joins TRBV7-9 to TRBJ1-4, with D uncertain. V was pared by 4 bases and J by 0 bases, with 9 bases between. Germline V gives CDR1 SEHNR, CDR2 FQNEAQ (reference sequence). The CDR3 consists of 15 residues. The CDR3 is CASSSLLATNEKLFF. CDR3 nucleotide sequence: TGTGCCAGCAGCTCCTTACTTGCAACTAATGAAAAACTGTTTTTT.

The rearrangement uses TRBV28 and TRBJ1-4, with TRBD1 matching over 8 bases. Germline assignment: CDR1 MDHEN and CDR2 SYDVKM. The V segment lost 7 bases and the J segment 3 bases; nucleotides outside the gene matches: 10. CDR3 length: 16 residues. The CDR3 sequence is CASKGQGPSPNEKLFF. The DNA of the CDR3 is TGTGCCAGCAAAGGACAGGGTCCTTCTCCTAATGAAAAACTGTTTTTT.

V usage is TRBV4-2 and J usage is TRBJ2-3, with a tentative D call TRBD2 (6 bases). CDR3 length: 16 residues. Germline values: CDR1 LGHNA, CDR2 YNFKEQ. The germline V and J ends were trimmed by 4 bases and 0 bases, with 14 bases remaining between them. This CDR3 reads CASSPSGGGSTDTQYF. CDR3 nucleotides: TGTGCCAGCAGCCCCTCAGGTGGGGGGAGCACAGATACGCAGTATTTT.

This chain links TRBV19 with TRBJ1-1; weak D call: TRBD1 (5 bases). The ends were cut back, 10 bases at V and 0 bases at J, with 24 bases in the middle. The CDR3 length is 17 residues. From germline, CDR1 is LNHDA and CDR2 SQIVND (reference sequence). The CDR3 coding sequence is TGTGCCACTCTCAGACGTCATGGGGGGTTTATGAACACTGAAGCTTTCTTT. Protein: CATLRRHGGFMNTEAFF.

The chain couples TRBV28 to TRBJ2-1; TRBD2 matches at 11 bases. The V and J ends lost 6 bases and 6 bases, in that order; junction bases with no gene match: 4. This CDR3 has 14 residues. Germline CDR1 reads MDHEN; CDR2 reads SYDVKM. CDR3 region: CASRGLAGGNEQFF. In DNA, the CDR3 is TGTGCCAGCAGAGGGCTAGCGGGAGGCAATGAGCAGTTCTTC. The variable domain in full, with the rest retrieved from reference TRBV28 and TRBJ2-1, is DVKVTQSSRYLVKRTGEKVFLECVQDMDHENMFWYRQDPGLGLRLIYFSYDVKMKEKGDIPEGYSVSREKKERFSLILESASTNQTSMYLCASRGLAGGNEQFFGPGTRLTVL.

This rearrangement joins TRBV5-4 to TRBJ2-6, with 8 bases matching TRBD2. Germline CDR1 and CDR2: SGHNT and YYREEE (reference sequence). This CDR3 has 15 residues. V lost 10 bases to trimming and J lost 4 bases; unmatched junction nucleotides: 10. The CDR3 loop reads CAGGSGGSGANVLTF. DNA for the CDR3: TGTGCCGGGGGGAGCGGGGGATCAGGGGCCAACGTCCTGACTTTC.

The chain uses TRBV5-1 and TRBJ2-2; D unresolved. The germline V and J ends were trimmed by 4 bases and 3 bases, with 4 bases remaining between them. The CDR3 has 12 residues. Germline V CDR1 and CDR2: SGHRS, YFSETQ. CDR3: CASSLDTGELFF. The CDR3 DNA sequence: TGCGCCAGCAGCCTTGACACCGGGGAGCTGTTTTTT.

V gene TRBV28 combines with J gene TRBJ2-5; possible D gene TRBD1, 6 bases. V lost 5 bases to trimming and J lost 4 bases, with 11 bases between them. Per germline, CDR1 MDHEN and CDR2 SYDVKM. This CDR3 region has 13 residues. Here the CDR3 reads CASSPPQGETQYF. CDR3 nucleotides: TGTGCCAGCAGTCCCCCACAGGGAGAGACCCAGTACTTC.

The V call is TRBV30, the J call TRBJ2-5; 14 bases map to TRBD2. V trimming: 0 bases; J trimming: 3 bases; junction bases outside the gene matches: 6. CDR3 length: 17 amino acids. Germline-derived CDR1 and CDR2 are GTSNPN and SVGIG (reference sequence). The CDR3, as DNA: TGTGCCTGGAGTGTCCCGGGACTAGCGGGAGAAAAAGAGACCCAGTACTTC. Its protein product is CAWSVPGLAGEKETQYF.

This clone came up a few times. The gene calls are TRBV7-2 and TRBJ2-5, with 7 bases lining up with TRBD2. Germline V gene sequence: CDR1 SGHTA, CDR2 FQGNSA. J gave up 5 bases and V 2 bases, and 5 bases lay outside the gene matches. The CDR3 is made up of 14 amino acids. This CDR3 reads CASSLQLTSETQYF. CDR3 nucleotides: TGTGCCAGCAGCTTACAACTGACTAGCGAGACCCAGTACTTC.

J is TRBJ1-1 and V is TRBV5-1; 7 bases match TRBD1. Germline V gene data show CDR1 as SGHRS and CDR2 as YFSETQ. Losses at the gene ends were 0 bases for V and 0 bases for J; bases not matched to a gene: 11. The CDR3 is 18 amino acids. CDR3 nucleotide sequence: TGCGCCAGCAGCTTGGTTCAAGGGGGCAGGATATTGAACACTGAAGCTTTCTTT. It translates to CASSLVQGGRILNTEAFF. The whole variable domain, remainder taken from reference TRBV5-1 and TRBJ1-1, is KAGVTQTPRYLIKTRGQQVTLSCSPISGHRSVSWYQQTPGQGLQFLFEYFSETQRNKGNFPGRFSGRQFSNSRSEMNVSTLELGDSALYLCASSLVQGGRILNTEAFFGQGTRLTVV.

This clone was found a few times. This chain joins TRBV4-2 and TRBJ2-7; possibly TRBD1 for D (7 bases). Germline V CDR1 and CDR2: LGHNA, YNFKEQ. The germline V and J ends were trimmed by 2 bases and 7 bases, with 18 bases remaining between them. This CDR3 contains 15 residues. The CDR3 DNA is TGTGCCAGCAGCCAACTTGACAGGGACTCGGGAGAGCAGTACTTC. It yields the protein CASSQLDRDSGEQYF.

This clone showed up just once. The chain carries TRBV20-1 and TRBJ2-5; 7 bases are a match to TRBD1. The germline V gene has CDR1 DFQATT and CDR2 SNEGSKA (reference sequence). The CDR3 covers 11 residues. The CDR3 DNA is TGCAGAACAGGGGACATGGAGACCCAGTACTTC. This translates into CRTGDMETQYF.

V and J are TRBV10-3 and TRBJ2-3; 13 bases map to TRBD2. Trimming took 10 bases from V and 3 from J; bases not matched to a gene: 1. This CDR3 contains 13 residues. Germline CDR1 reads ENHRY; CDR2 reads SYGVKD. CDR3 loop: CATLAGGTDTQYF. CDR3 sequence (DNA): TGTGCCACACTAGCGGGAGGGACAGATACGCAGTATTTT.

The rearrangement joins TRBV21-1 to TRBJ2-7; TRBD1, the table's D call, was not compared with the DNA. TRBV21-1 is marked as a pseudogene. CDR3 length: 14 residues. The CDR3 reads CASSKGHPDDEQYF. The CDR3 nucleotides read TGTGCCAGCAGCAAAGGACACCCCGACGACGAGCAGTACTTC.

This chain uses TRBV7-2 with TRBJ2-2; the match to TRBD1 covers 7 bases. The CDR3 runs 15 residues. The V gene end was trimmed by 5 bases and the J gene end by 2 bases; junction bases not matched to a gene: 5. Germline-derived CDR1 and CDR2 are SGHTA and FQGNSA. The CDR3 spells CASSRLGGNTGELFF. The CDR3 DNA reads TGTGCCAGCAGCCGCCTAGGGGGCAACACCGGGGAGCTGTTTTTT.

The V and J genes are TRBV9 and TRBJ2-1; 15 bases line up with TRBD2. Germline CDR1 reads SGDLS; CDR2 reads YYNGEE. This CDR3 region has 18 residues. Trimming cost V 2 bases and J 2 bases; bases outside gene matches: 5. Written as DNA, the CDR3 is TGTGCCAGCAGCGTTGGACTAGCGGGGGGGCCAACCTACAATGAGCAGTTCTTC. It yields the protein CASSVGLAGGPTYNEQFF.

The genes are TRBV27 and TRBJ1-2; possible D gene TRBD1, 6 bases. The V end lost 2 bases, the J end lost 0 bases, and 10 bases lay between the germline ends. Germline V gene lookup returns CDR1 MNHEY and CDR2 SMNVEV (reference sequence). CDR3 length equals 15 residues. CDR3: CASSLRGGSNYGYTF. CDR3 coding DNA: TGTGCCAGCAGTTTAAGGGGGGGATCTAACTATGGCTACACCTTC.